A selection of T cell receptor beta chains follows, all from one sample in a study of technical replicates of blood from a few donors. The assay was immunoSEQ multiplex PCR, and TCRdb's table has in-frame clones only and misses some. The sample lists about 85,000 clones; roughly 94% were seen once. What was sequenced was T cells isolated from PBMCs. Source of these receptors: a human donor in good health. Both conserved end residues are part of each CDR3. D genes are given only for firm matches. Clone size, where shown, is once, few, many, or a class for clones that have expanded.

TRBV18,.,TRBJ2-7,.,TGTGCCAGCTCACGCCTAATCAACTTGGACAGAGAGCGGACCTACGAGCAGTACTTC,CASSRLINLDRERTYEQYF
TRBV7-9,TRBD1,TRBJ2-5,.,TGTGCCAGCAGCCGCGGGACAGGGCAAGAGACCCAGTACTTC,CASSRGTGQETQYF
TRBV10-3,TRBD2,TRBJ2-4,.,TGTGCCATCAGTGAGAGCGCCGTAGCGGGAACCAAAAACATTCAGTACTTC,CAISESAVAGTKNIQYF
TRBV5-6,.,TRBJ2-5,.,TGTGCCAGCAGCTTGCCAATGAGAGAGACCCAGTACTTC,CASSLPMRETQYF
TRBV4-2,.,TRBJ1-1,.,TGTGCCAGCAGTCATCAAGGGGAGGTGAGCACTGAAGCTTTCTTT,CASSHQGEVSTEAFF
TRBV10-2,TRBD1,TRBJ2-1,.,TGCGCCAGCAGTGAGCGGGACAGGGTTTCCAATGAGCAGTTCTTC,CASSERDRVSNEQFF
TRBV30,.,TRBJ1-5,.,TGTGCCTGGAGTACAGGGTACAATCAGCCCCAGCATTTT,CAWSTGYNQPQHF
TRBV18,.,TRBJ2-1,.,TGTGCCAGCTCACCAGACCGACAGGCCTACAATGAGCAGTTCTTC,CASSPDRQAYNEQFF
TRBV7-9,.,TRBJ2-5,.,TGTGCCAGCAGCGCCCGAGACGGGGACAATTCACCCCAAGAGACCCAGTACTTC,CASSARDGDNSPQETQYF
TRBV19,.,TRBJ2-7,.,TGTGCCAGTAAAGTTCAGGGAATGGGGTCCTACGAGCAGTACTTC,CASKVQGMGSYEQYF
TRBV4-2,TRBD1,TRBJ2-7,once,TGTGCCAGCAGCGAACAGGGGGCTACCTACGAGCAGTACTTC,CASSEQGATYEQYF
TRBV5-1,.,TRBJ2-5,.,TGCGCCAGCAGCTTGGCTGTAGCACGAGAGACCCAGTACTTC,CASSLAVARETQYF
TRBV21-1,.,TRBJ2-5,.,TGTGCCAGCAGCAAAGCGGCCGGGGTTGGGGAGACCCAGTACTTC,CASSKAAGVGETQYF
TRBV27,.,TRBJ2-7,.,TGTGCCAGCTCCGTCATAGGGACTTATACCTACGAGCAGTACTTC,CASSVIGTYTYEQYF
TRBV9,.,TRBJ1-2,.,TGTGCCAGCTCATCGGAGGCGGGGGACTATGGCTACACCTTC,CASSSEAGDYGYTF
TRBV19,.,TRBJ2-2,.,TGTGCCAGTAGTATATCCAGGACAAACACCGGGGAGCTGTTTTTT,CASSISRTNTGELFF
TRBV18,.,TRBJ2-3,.,TGTGCCAGCTCACGACAACCGGGGGGCAGTGGGGGCGCAGATACGCAGTATTTT,CASSRQPGGSGGADTQYF
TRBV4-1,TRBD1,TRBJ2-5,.,TGCGCCAGCAGATCACCGGGACAGGGAGCGGAGCGAGAGACCCAGTACTTC,CASRSPGQGAERETQYF
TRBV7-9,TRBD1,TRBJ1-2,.,TGTGCCAGCAGCTTAGCCGGACAGGGGTATGGCTACACCTTC,CASSLAGQGYGYTF
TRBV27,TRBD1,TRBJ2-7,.,TGTGCCAGCAGTTCTGATGGACAGGGGCGCAACTACGAGCAGTACTTC,CASSSDGQGRNYEQYF
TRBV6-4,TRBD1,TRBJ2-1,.,TGTGCCAGCAGTGACAGGGGACAGGGGGTGAATGAGCAGTTCTTC,CASSDRGQGVNEQFF
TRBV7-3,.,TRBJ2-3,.,TGTGCCAGCAGCTCACGGGGCACAGATACGCAGTATTTT,CASSSRGTDTQYF